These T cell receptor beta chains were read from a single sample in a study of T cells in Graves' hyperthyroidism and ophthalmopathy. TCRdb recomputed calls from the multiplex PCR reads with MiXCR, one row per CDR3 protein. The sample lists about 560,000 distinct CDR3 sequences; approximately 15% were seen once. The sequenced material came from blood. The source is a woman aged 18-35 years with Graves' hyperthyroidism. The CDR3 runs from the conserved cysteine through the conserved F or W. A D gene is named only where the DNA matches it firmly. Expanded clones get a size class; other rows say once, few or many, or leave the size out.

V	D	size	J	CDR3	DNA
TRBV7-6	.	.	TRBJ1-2	CASSLVPGVDGYTF	TGTGCCAGCAGCTTAGTTCCAGGGGTAGATGGCTACACCTTC
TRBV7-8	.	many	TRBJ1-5	CASSSGMRTVSSNQPQHF	TGTGCCAGCAGCTCGGGGATGCGGACAGTCTCTAGCAATCAGCCCCAGCATTTT
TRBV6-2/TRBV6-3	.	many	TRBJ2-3	CASSETASTDTQYF	TGTGCCAGCAGTGAGACTGCTAGCACAGATACGCAGTATTTT
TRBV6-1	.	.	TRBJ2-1	CTSRTGLGQYNEQFF	TGTACCAGCAGGACGGGTTTAGGGCAGTACAATGAGCAGTTCTTC
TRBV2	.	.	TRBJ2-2	CASRNRGGTGELFF	TGTGCCAGCAGGAACAGGGGAGGGACCGGGGAGCTGTTTTTT
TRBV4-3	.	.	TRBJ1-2	CASSQSWGGRVDGYTF	TGCGCCAGCAGCCAATCATGGGGGGGGCGCGTAGATGGCTACACCTTC
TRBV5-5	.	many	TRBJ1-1	CASRPKPGAKGTEAFF	TGTGCCAGCAGACCTAAACCCGGGGCCAAAGGCACTGAAGCTTTCTTT
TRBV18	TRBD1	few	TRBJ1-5	CASSLGTGEGNQPQHF	TGTGCCAGCTCACTGGGGACAGGGGAGGGCAATCAGCCCCAGCATTTT
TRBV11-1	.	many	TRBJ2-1	CASSVPPFNNEQFF	TGTGCCAGCAGCGTTCCCCCTTTCAACAATGAGCAGTTCTTC
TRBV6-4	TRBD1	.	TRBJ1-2	CASSDSDRGGYTF	TGTGCCAGCAGTGACTCGGACAGGGGTGGCTACACCTTC
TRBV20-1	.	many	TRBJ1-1	CSARIGDTEAFF	TGCAGTGCTAGGATCGGGGACACTGAAGCTTTCTTT
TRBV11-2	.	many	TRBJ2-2	CASSKAIPRARTGELFF	TGTGCCAGCAGTAAGGCCATCCCCAGGGCCCGCACCGGGGAGCTGTTTTTT
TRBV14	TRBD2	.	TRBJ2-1	CASSLLRGLAGGGYNEQFF	TGTGCCAGCAGCCTCCTCAGGGGACTAGCGGGAGGGGGCTACAATGAGCAGTTCTTC
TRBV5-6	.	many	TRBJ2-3	CASSLDSRSTDTQYF	TGTGCCAGCAGCTTGGACAGCCGAAGCACAGATACGCAGTATTTT
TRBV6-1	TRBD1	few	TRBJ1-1	CASRGGRGTEAFF	TGTGCCAGCAGAGGGGGCCGAGGGACTGAAGCTTTCTTT
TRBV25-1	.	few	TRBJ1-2	CASREGSYGYTF	TGTGCCAGCAGGGAGGGGAGCTATGGCTACACCTTC
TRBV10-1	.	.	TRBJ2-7	CASSEVLARDGEQYF	TGCGCCAGCAGTGAAGTGCTAGCTCGGGATGGGGAGCAGTACTTC
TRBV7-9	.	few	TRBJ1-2	CASSLEGPSYTF	TGTGCCAGCAGCTTAGAGGGACCAAGTTACACCTTC
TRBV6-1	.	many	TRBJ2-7	CASRRGVYEQYF	TGTGCCAGCAGGAGGGGGGTCTACGAGCAGTACTTC
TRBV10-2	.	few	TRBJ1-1	CASHPTVMNTEAFF	TGCGCCAGCCATCCCACAGTAATGAACACTGAAGCTTTCTTT
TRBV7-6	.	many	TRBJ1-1	CASSINRAAEAFF	TGTGCCAGCAGCATAAACAGGGCTGCTGAAGCTTTCTTT
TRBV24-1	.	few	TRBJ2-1	CATSDRSQGRSYNEQFF	TGTGCCACCAGTGATCGATCTCAGGGCAGGTCCTACAATGAGCAGTTCTTC
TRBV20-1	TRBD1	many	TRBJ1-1	CSAGQSNTEAFF	TGCAGTGCGGGACAGTCGAACACTGAAGCTTTCTTT
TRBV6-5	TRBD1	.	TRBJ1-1	CASSWGDSAYTGNTEAFF	TGTGCCAGCAGTTGGGGGGACAGTGCATATACGGGGAACACTGAAGCTTTCTTT
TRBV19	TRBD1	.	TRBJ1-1	CASSMGAGGYTEAFF	TGTGCCAGTAGTATGGGGGCAGGGGGCTACACTGAAGCTTTCTTT
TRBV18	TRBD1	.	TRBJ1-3	CASSLQGAGGNTIYF	TGTGCCAGCTCACTACAGGGGGCTGGTGGAAACACCATATATTTT
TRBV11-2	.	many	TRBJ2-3	CASSLEVAESTDTQYF	TGTGCCAGCAGCTTAGAGGTAGCGGAAAGCACAGATACGCAGTATTTT
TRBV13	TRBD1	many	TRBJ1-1	CASSPYPTGVNTEAFF	TGTGCCAGCAGCCCGTACCCTACAGGGGTGAACACTGAAGCTTTCTTT
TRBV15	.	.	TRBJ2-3	CATSRDRPGGTDTQYF	TGTGCCACCAGCAGAGATCGGCCAGGGGGCACAGATACGCAGTATTTT
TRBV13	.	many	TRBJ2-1	CASSLGGSDEQFF	TGTGCCAGCAGCTTAGGAGGGAGCGATGAGCAGTTCTTC
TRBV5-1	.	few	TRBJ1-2	CASSFSGAGEYGYTF	TGCGCCAGCAGCTTCTCCGGGGCAGGGGAATATGGCTACACCTTC
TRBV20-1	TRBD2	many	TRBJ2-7	CSARGSSGRSYEQYF	TGCAGTGCTAGAGGATCTAGCGGGCGCTCCTACGAGCAGTACTTC
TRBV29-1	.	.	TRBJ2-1	CSGQEGRGKFF	TGCAGCGGGCAGGAAGGGAGGGGGAAGTTCTTC
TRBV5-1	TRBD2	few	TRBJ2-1	CASSLNSKTSGRASSYNEQFF	TGCGCCAGCAGCTTGAATTCGAAGACTAGCGGGAGGGCGAGCTCCTACAATGAGCAGTTCTTC
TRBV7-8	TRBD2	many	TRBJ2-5	CASSPRGGTQETQYF	TGTGCCAGCAGCCCTCGGGGGGGAACACAAGAGACCCAGTACTTC
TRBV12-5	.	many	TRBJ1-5	CASGVGELGNQPQHF	TGTGCTAGTGGAGTCGGGGAACTGGGCAATCAGCCCCAGCATTTT
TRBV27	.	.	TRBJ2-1	CASSRLGSYNEQFF	TGTGCCAGCAGCCGACTAGGCTCCTACAATGAGCAGTTCTTC
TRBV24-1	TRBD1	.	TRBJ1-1	CATSDPRQGGSEAFF	TGTGCCACCAGTGACCCCCGACAGGGGGGATCTGAAGCTTTCTTT
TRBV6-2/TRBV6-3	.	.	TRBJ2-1	CASSYKGPYNEQFF	TGTGCCAGCAGTTACAAAGGGCCCTACAATGAGCAGTTCTTC
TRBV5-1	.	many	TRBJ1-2	CASSSDALGYTF	TGCGCCAGCAGCTCGGACGCCCTTGGCTACACCTTC
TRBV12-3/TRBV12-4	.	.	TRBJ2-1	CASSATLGTQRRFF	TGTGCCAGCAGTGCAACCCTCGGGACCCAGAGGAGGTTCTTC
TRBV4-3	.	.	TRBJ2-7	CASSQEGRDHEQYF	TGCGCCAGCAGCCAAGAAGGCAGGGATCACGAGCAGTACTTC
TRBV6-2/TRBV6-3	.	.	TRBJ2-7	CASSSLTSRAEYEQYF	TGTGCCAGCAGTTCACTTACAAGCAGGGCGGAGTACGAGCAGTACTTC